This is a list of T cell receptor beta chains from one sample in a study of T cell responses to AZD1222 COVID-19 vaccine. The repertoire was sequenced with immunoSEQ multiplex PCR; TCRdb's copy has only in-frame clones and lacks some. The repertoire consists of over 100,000 clones, with nearly 95% occurring once and the leading ten covering approximately 5%. Sequences were derived from peripheral blood, sampled on day 0 of AZD1222 vaccination. All receptors derive from an adult in good health. Each CDR3 is given with its conserved first and last residue. Each record gives: V gene, D gene, J gene, clone size, CDR3 DNA, CDR3 protein. D genes are given only for firm matches. Size tells how often a clone was seen (once, few, many) or the class of an expanded clone, and some rows leave it out.

TRBV27,TRBD1,TRBJ1-5,.,TGTGCCACCGGGACAGCAAATCAGCCCCAGCATTTT,CATGTANQPQHF
TRBV10-3,.,TRBJ2-7,.,TGTGCCTCCCAGACAGGAACTTACGAGCAGTACTTC,CASQTGTYEQYF
TRBV24-1,TRBD2,TRBJ2-1,.,TGTGCCACCAGCGAATCCGGGACTAGCGGGAGGGGGGAGCAGTTCTTC,CATSESGTSGRGEQFF
TRBV5-1,TRBD1,TRBJ2-7,.,TGCGCCAGCAGCGAACAGGGGTCCTACGAGCAGTACTTC,CASSEQGSYEQYF
TRBV6-5,TRBD2,TRBJ2-1,.,TGTGCCAGCAGTTATTTAGCGGGAGGAGAGCAGTTCTTC,CASSYLAGGEQFF
TRBV30,.,TRBJ1-1,.,TGTGCCTGGGACAAACAGCGAAACACTGAAGCTTTCTTT,CAWDKQRNTEAFF
TRBV5-1,TRBD1,TRBJ2-5,.,TGCGCCAGCAGCTTGGCACAGGGGGCTTTTCAAGAGACCCAGTACTTC,CASSLAQGAFQETQYF
TRBV14,.,TRBJ2-7,.,TGTGCCAGCAGCCCCGGACTCTACGAGCAGTACTTC,CASSPGLYEQYF
TRBV12-3/TRBV12-4,.,TRBJ1-1,.,TGTGCCAGCAGTTCCCTTCGTCTGGAAGCTTTCTTT,CASSSLRLEAFF
TRBV14,.,TRBJ2-3,.,TGTGCCAGCAGCCTAATTGGATTAGCAGGAGATACGCAGTATTTT,CASSLIGLAGDTQYF
TRBV5-1,TRBD1,TRBJ2-5,.,TGCGCCAGCAGCGAAGCCGGGACAGTCGGAGAGACCCAGTACTTC,CASSEAGTVGETQYF
TRBV7-2,.,TRBJ2-3,.,TGTGCCAGCAGCTTTTTTGAGGGGACGCAGTATTTT,CASSFFEGTQYF
TRBV11-3,.,TRBJ1-4,.,TGTGCCAGCAGCTTAGCCCCAGGGGAAAAACTGTTTTTT,CASSLAPGEKLFF
TRBV6-1,.,TRBJ1-2,.,TGTGCCAGCAGTGAGGGGGTAGGGGGCTATGGCTACACCTTC,CASSEGVGGYGYTF
TRBV6-5,.,TRBJ2-4,.,TGTGCCAGCAGCGAGGGGGTCCTAGCCAAAAACATTCAGTACTTC,CASSEGVLAKNIQYF
TRBV5-6,TRBD1,TRBJ1-1,.,TGTGCCAGCAGCCGCCTCCCCCAGGGGGCAGGGGACACTGAAGCTTTCTTT,CASSRLPQGAGDTEAFF
TRBV5-1,.,TRBJ2-7,.,TGCGCCAGCAGCTTGGCTGCTCGCTCCTACGAGCAGTACTTC,CASSLAARSYEQYF
TRBV2,.,TRBJ1-1,.,TGTGCCAGCAAGGAGGATGAGGACACTGAAGCTTTCTTT,CASKEDEDTEAFF
TRBV5-1,TRBD2,TRBJ2-5,.,TGCGCCAGCAGCTTAACTCCTAGCGGGAGCCTAGAGACCCAGTACTTC,CASSLTPSGSLETQYF
TRBV30,TRBD2,TRBJ2-1,.,TGTGCCTGGAGTCCGTGGGAGGGTAACAATGAGCAGTTCTTC,CAWSPWEGNNEQFF
TRBV11-2,TRBD2,TRBJ2-1,.,TGTGCCAGCAGACGCACTAGCGGGAGAATTAATGAGCAGTTCTTC,CASRRTSGRINEQFF
TRBV5-1,.,TRBJ2-7,.,TGCGCCAGCAGCTTGTCAACGGGGCCCGAGCAGTACTTC,CASSLSTGPEQYF
TRBV3-1/TRBV3-2,TRBD1,TRBJ1-6,.,TGTGCCAGCCGGACAGGGAGCTATAATTCACCCCTCCACTTT,CASRTGSYNSPLHF
TRBV7-8,.,TRBJ1-5,.,TGTGCCAGCAGCCCCTTAAATCAGCCCCAGCATTTT,CASSPLNQPQHF
TRBV2,.,TRBJ1-3,.,TGTGCCAGCAGTCGGACGGGGAACACCATATATTTT,CASSRTGNTIYF
TRBV5-1,TRBD2,TRBJ2-1,few,TGCGCCAGCAGCTTGGGACTAGCGGGAGATGAGCAGTTCTTC,CASSLGLAGDEQFF
TRBV20-1,.,TRBJ1-1,.,TGCAGTGCTAGTGGGGGGAACACTGAAGCTTTCTTT,CSASGGNTEAFF
TRBV21-1,.,TRBJ2-2,.,TGTGCCAGCAGCAAACCCATCAGACAGGGAATAAACACCGGGGAGCTGTTTTTT,CASSKPIRQGINTGELFF
TRBV21-1,.,TRBJ1-1,.,TGTGCCAGCAGCAAACGGGGCAGTTATTACACTGAAGCTTTCTTT,CASSKRGSYYTEAFF
TRBV6-5,.,TRBJ1-1,.,TGTGCCAGCAGAAGGCCCGCCCTGACTGAAGCTTTCTTT,CASRRPALTEAFF
TRBV19,.,TRBJ2-7,.,TGTGCCAGTAGCCAAAGGGGGATGAGGGCCTCCTACGAGCAGTACTTC,CASSQRGMRASYEQYF
TRBV30,.,TRBJ2-1,.,TGTGCCTGGACGCCCCCAGGGTCGGTCTACAATGAGCAGTTCTTC,CAWTPPGSVYNEQFF
TRBV10-3,TRBD1,TRBJ1-6,.,TGTGCCATCAGTGAGGGCAGGGGGCCACCCCTCCACTTT,CAISEGRGPPLHF
TRBV7-2,.,TRBJ2-2,.,TGTGCCAGCAGCTTCGGGGGGCGCGCGAACACCGGGGAGCTGTTTTTT,CASSFGGRANTGELFF
TRBV5-6,TRBD1,TRBJ2-4,.,TGTGCCAGCAGCTTCGGACAGGGGGCGAACATTCAGTACTTC,CASSFGQGANIQYF
TRBV19,.,TRBJ1-2,.,TGTGCCAGTAGTATTAACAGGGCGAACTATGGCTACACCTTC,CASSINRANYGYTF
TRBV7-2,.,TRBJ2-5,.,TGTGCCAGCAGCTTAGCGCTTAGCGGCGAGACCCAGTACTTC,CASSLALSGETQYF
TRBV3-1/TRBV3-2,TRBD2,TRBJ2-7,once,TGTGCCAGCAGCCAACTGGGACTAGCGGGAAAGTACTTC,CASSQLGLAGKYF
TRBV5-1,TRBD1,TRBJ2-2,.,TGCGCCAGCAGCTCGTTGACAGGGGCGAACACCGGGGAGCTGTTTTTT,CASSSLTGANTGELFF
TRBV5-1,.,TRBJ2-7,.,TGCGCCAGCAGCTTGGCCCGGGGCTACGAGCAGTACTTC,CASSLARGYEQYF
TRBV7-6,.,TRBJ2-1,.,TGTGCCAGCAGCTTAAGAGGAAACGCCTACAATGAGCAGTTCTTC,CASSLRGNAYNEQFF
TRBV5-1,.,TRBJ2-7,.,TGCGCCAGCAGCTTGGACAGGGTCTACGAGCAGTACTTC,CASSLDRVYEQYF
TRBV27,.,TRBJ2-2,.,TGTGCCAGCAGTCTCACGGGATTTCCCACCGGGGAGCTGTTTTTT,CASSLTGFPTGELFF
TRBV7-3,.,TRBJ2-2,.,TGTGCCAGCAGCCGCAACACAGGAGAGCGCACCGGGGAGCTGTTTTTT,CASSRNTGERTGELFF
TRBV19,TRBD1,TRBJ1-5,.,TGTGCCAGTAGCATAAGGTCACCGGGACAGGGTCGATTGGTAGGCAATCAGCCCCAGCATTTT,CASSIRSPGQGRLVGNQPQHF
TRBV7-3,TRBD2,TRBJ2-1,.,TGTGCCAGCAGCTCCGGGACTACTCAATACAATGAGCAGTTCTTC,CASSSGTTQYNEQFF
TRBV29-1,.,TRBJ2-1,.,TGCAGCGTCGTAAAAGCGGAGATGGGGACCAATGAGCAGTTCTTC,CSVVKAEMGTNEQFF
TRBV5-1,.,TRBJ2-1,.,TGCGCCAGCAGCTTCCAGGCTAGCCCCCATGAGCAGTTCTTC,CASSFQASPHEQFF